The clone carrying this T cell receptor beta chain was observed a handful of times. A single record per CDR3 protein comes from TCRdb applying MiXCR to the 5' RACE reads. This sample has about 430,000 distinct CDR3 sequences, with roughly a quarter found just once. In germline, CDR1 is KGHSH, CDR2 LQKENI. There are 14 residues in the CDR3. With V trimmed by 5 bases and J by 4 bases, 7 bases remained unmatched. This sample was taken from a study of T-cell memory formation after mild COVID-19. Input material: PBMCs or a T cell subset sorted from them (not recorded which). This receptor was obtained from an adult woman who had mild COVID-19 (a few samples of this study predate the infection). Cell type and time point are not known. V is TRBV18 and J is TRBJ2-7; TRBD1 aligns across 8 bases. Here the CDR3 reads CASSIDRGKYEQYF. The CDR3 region has the DNA TGTGCCAGCTCAATCGACAGGGGCAAGTACGAGCAGTACTTC.